The sequence of this TCR beta chain was determined in a study of blood T cell repertoires in COVID-19. Across the study: From the United States, Italy and Spain came samples of acute and convalescent COVID-19. In each case, the material was cDNA or gDNA derived from T cells, B-cell-depleted T cells, or PBMCs.

As originally analysed: The authors estimated nucleated cell counts from reference gene primer amplification. The repertoire was sequenced with immunoSEQ multiplex PCR; TCRdb's copy has only in-frame clones and lacks some. The D gene and trimming were derived from the DNA, and the V and J assignments and clone size from that table. The profile shows about 280,000 clones, roughly 85% of them singletons. Germline loops: CDR1 MNHEY, CDR2 SMNVEV (reference sequence). Losses at the gene ends were 7 bases for V and 0 bases for J; bases not matched to a gene: 7. CDR3 length equals 15 residues. The TCR was taken from a man aged 45-60 years with active or convalescent COVID-19. The chain joins TRBV27 to TRBJ2-3; 7 bases align to TRBD2. The sample comprised peripheral blood. Here the CDR3 reads CASTGERGSTDTQYF. The CDR3 region has the DNA TGTGCCAGCACGGGGGAGCGGGGTAGCACAGATACGCAGTATTTT.